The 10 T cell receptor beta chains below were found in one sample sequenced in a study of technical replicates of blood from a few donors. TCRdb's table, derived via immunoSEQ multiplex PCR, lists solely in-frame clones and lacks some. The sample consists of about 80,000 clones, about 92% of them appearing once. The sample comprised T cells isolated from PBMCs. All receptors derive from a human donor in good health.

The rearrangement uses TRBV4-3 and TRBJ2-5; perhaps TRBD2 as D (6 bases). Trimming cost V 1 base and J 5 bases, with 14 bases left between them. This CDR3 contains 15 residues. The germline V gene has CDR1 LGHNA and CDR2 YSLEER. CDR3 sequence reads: CASSQAAGGGETQYF. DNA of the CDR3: TGCGCCAGCAGCCAAGCTGCCGGGGGTGGGGAGACCCAGTACTTC.

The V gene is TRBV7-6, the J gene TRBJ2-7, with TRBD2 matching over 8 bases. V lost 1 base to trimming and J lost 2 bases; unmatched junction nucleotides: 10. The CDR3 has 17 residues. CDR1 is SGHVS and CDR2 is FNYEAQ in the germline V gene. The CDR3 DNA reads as TGTGCCAGCAGCTTAGTCCCCCCAGCGGGAGAGACCTACGAGCAGTACTTC. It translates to CASSLVPPAGETYEQYF.

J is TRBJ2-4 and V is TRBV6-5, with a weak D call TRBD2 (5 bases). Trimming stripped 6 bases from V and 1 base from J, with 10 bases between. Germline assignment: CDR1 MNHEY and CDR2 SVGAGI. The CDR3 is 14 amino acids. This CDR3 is CASSPPGAKNIQYF. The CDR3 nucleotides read TGTGCCAGCAGCCCACCGGGGGCCAAAAACATTCAGTACTTC.

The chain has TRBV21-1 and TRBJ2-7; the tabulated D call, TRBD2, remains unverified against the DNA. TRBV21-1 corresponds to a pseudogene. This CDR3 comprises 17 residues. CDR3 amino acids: CASSKARGSGTTYEQYF. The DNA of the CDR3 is TGTGCCAGCAGCAAAGCGAGGGGTAGCGGGACCACCTACGAGCAGTACTTC.

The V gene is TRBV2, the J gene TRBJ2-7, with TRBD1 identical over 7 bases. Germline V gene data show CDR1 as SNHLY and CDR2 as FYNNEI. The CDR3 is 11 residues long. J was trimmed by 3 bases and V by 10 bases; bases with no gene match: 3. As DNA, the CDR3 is TGTGCCACCAGGGACAGCTACGAGCAGTACTTC. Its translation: CATRDSYEQYF.

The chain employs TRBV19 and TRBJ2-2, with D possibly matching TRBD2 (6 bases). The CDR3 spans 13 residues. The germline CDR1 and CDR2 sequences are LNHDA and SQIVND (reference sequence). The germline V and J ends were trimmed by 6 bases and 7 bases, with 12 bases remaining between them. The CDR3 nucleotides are TGTGCCAGTAGGAGGGACTCTTACGGGGAGCTGTTTTTT. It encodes CASRRDSYGELFF.

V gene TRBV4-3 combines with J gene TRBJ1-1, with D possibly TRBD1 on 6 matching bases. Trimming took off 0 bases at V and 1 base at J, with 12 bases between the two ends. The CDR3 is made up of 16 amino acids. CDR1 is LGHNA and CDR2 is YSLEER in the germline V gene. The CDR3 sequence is CASSQEWGGENTEAFF. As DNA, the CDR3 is TGCGCCAGCAGCCAAGAATGGGGGGGCGAGAACACTGAAGCTTTCTTT.

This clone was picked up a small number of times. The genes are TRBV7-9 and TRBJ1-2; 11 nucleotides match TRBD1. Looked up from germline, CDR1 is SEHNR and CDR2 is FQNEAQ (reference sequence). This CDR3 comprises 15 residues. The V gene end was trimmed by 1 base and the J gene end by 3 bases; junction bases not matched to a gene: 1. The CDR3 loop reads CASSLGDRGDYGYTF. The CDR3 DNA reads TGTGCCAGCAGCTTAGGGGACAGGGGGGACTATGGCTACACCTTC.

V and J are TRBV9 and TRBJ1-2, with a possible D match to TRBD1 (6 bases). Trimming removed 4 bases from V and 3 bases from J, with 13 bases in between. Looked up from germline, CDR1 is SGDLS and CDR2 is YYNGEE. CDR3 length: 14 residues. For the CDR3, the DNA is TGTGCCAGCAGCCAAACAGGACAGCACTATGGCTACACCTTC. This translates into CASSQTGQHYGYTF.

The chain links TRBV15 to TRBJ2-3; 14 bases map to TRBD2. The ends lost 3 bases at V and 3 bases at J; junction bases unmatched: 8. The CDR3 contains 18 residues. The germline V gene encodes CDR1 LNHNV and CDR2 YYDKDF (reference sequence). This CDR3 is CATSSSMGLAGATDTQYF. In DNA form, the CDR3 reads TGTGCCACCAGCAGCTCTATGGGACTAGCGGGAGCTACAGATACGCAGTATTTT.